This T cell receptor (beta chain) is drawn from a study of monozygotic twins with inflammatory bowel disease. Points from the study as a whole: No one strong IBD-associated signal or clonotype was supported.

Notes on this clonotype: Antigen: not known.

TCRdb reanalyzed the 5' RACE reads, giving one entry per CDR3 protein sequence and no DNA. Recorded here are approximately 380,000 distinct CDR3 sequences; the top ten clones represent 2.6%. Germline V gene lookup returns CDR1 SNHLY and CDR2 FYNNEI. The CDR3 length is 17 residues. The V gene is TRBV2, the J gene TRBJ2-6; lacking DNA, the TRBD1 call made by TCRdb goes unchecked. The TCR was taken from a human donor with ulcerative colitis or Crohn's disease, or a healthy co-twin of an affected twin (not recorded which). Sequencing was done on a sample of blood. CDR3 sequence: CASDNPGANSGANVLTF.